Below are 17 T cell receptor beta chains sequenced from a single sample in a study of T cells in Graves' hyperthyroidism and ophthalmopathy. Amplified TCR beta CDR3 regions derived from RNA transcripts. HTBI primers were used for first-round RT-PCR of the TCR CDR3. MiXCR, run by TCRdb on the multiplex PCR reads, gives a single entry per CDR3 protein. This table holds some 380,000 distinct CDR3 sequences, around an eighth found once. Material: blood. Source of these receptors: a man in his thirties or forties with Graves' hyperthyroidism that later progressed to Graves' ophthalmopathy.

This clonotype was detected a few times. V gene TRBV28 combines with J gene TRBJ1-6; a possible D gene is TRBD1 (5 bases). Between the trimmed V and J ends, which lost 3 bases and 8 bases, there was a span of 14 bases. This CDR3 region has 15 residues. CDR1 and CDR2 (germline): MDHEN, SYDVKM. DNA for the CDR3: TGTGCCAGCAGTTTCATATCCGGGGCGGATTCACCCCTCCACTTT. Encoded protein: CASSFISGADSPLHF.

The sample holds a few counts of this clonotype. DNA of the CDR3: TGTGCCAGCAGCCCTCGACAGGGGGGCCCTCGCGAGCAGTACTTC. It specifies CASSPRQGGPREQYF. V and J are TRBV11-3 and TRBJ2-7; 9 bases line up with TRBD1. The CDR3 consists of 15 residues. Losses at the gene ends were 5 bases for V and 6 bases for J; bases not matched to a gene: 11. Germline-derived CDR1 and CDR2 are SGHNT and YENEEA. Supplemented by reference TRBV11-3 and TRBJ2-7, the full variable domain reads EAGVVQSPRYKIIEKKQPVAFWCNPISGHNTLYWYLQNLGQGPELLIRYENEEAVDDSQLPKDRFSAERLKGVDSTLKIQPAELGDSAVYLCASSPRQGGPREQYFGPGTRLTVT.

This clonotype came up many times. The chain carries TRBV3-1 and TRBJ2-7, with 8 bases lining up with TRBD2. CDR1 is LGHDT and CDR2 is YNNKEL in the germline V gene (reference sequence). CDR3 length: 15 amino acids. V lost 1 base and J lost 4; bases outside the gene matches: 6. CDR3 DNA sequence: TGTGCCAGCAGCCAAGGAGCGGGGGCTCCGTACGAGCAGTACTTC. Translated: CASSQGAGAPYEQYF.

This clonotype was counted many times. The chain couples TRBV5-5 to TRBJ1-5; D is undetermined. Germline CDR1 and CDR2: SGHKS and YYEKEE (reference sequence). There are 14 residues in the CDR3. The germline V and J ends were trimmed by 0 bases and 4 bases, with 8 bases remaining between them. The CDR3 spells CASSLDPTNQPQHF. The CDR3 DNA reads TGTGCCAGCAGCTTGGATCCAACTAATCAGCCCCAGCATTTT.

Notes on this clonotype: Possible read error: a much larger clone is one base away. The gene calls are TRBV20-1 and TRBJ1-5; 7 bases agree with TRBD1. Germline CDR1 is DFQATT and CDR2 is SNEGSKA (reference sequence). V lost 7 bases to trimming and J lost 7 bases; unmatched junction nucleotides: 13. CDR3 length: 14 residues. The CDR3 spells CSVRTTGRRQPQHF. Written as DNA, the CDR3 is TGCAGTGTTCGTACGACAGGGAGAAGACAGCCCCAGCATTTT.

In the case of this clonotype: Just one base apart from a much larger clone, this may be a read error. The J gene is TRBJ1-5, the V gene TRBV6-2 or TRBV6-3; no clear D gene. This CDR3 contains 13 residues. CDR1 and CDR2 from the germline V gene are MNHEY and SVGEGT. The CDR3 is CTSSSYGLQPQHF. In DNA form, the CDR3 reads TGTACCAGCAGTTCCTATGGTCTGCAGCCCCAGCATTTT.

For this clonotype: One end of the junction does not line up with germline, which may come from a read error. The chain combines TRBV12-5 with TRBJ1-3; D possibly corresponds to TRBD1 (5 bases). Germline V CDR1 and CDR2: LGHNT, FRNRAP. This CDR3 comprises 16 residues. CDR3 bases: TGTGCTAGTAGTTTGGTAGGACACGGGGTAGGAAACACCATATATTTT. Residues: CASSLVGHGVGNTIYF.

This clonotype was seen at least ten times. The chain has TRBV20-1 and TRBJ2-7; TRBD1 might be the D (6 bases). Germline loops: CDR1 DFQATT, CDR2 SNEGSKA (reference sequence). V lost 7 bases and J 0 bases, leaving 13 bases between the germline ends. CDR3 length equals 13 residues. Written as DNA, the CDR3 is TGCAGTGTCCTCAGGGGTAGCTCCTACGAGCAGTACTTC. Protein product: CSVLRGSSYEQYF.

The chain employs TRBV2 and TRBJ1-1; a weak D match, TRBD1 (5 bases). This CDR3 has 13 amino acids. Trimming removed 7 bases from V and 3 bases from J, with 12 bases in between. Germline-derived CDR1 and CDR2 are SNHLY and FYNNEI. In nucleotides, the CDR3 is TGTGCCAGCATGGGGCTAAGGGACACTGAAGCTTTCTTT. This translates into CASMGLRDTEAFF.

This clonotype has ten or more counts. CDR3 nucleotides: TGTGCCTGGAGTCGCGTGGATCAGCCCCAGCATTTT. Its protein is CAWSRVDQPQHF. V and J are TRBV30 and TRBJ1-5, with D uncertain. V lost 2 bases to trimming and J lost 5 bases, with 7 bases between them. The CDR3 has 12 residues. Per germline, CDR1 GTSNPN and CDR2 SVGIG (reference sequence).

This clonotype was found many times. This chain uses TRBV12-3 or TRBV12-4 with TRBJ1-1; 8 bases match TRBD1. The CDR3 is 15 amino acids. Trimming took 5 bases from V and 4 from J; bases not matched to a gene: 9. The CDR3: CASSRQGRGGTEAFF. CDR3 DNA: TGTGCCAGCAGTAGACAGGGGCGGGGAGGCACTGAAGCTTTCTTT.

The V and J genes are TRBV27 and TRBJ2-7, with D possibly being TRBD1 (6 bases). The CDR3 has 14 amino acids. Germline V gene data show CDR1 as MNHEY and CDR2 as SMNVEV (reference sequence). V shed 5 bases and J shed 2 bases, with 13 bases lying between them. CDR3 sequence reads: CASSSMDRPYEQYF. CDR3 bases: TGTGCCAGCAGTAGCATGGACAGACCCTACGAGCAGTACTTC.

This clonotype came up many times. The rearrangement uses TRBV20-1 and TRBJ1-5, with TRBD1 as a possible D gene (5 bases). The CDR3 consists of 14 residues. Between the trimmed V and J ends, which lost 4 bases and 3 bases, there was a span of 13 bases. CDR1 is DFQATT, CDR2 SNEGSKA, per germline (reference sequence). Written as DNA, the CDR3 is TGCAGTGCTAACCCCGACAGAACCAATCAGCCCCAGCATTTT. Protein product: CSANPDRTNQPQHF.

This clonotype has more than one count but fewer than ten. V and J are TRBV6-2 or TRBV6-3 and TRBJ2-1; perhaps TRBD2 as D (6 bases). Trimming stripped 8 bases from V and 0 bases from J, with 8 bases between. CDR3 length equals 13 residues. Germline V gene sequence: CDR1 MNHEY, CDR2 SVGEGT. The chain's CDR3 is CASGGSSYNEQFF. The CDR3 nucleotides are TGTGCCAGCGGGGGGAGCTCCTACAATGAGCAGTTCTTC.

The chain recombines TRBV5-1 with TRBJ1-5; D gene ambiguous. Germline V gene sequence: CDR1 SGHRS, CDR2 YFSETQ. Trimming took 4 bases from V and 3 from J, leaving 8 bases between them. The CDR3 runs to 13 residues. The CDR3 is CASSRAPNQPQHF. In DNA form, the CDR3 reads TGCGCCAGCAGCCGGGCTCCCAATCAGCCCCAGCATTTT.

The V and J genes are TRBV3-1 and TRBJ2-6; D ambiguous. This CDR3 is 15 amino acids long. Germline CDR1 LGHDT, CDR2 YNNKEL (reference sequence). V lost 0 bases, J lost 3 bases, and 6 bases lay in between. CDR3 nucleotides: TGTGCCAGCAGCCAAGAGGGTGGTGGGGCCAACGTCCTGACTTTC. Translation: CASSQEGGGANVLTF.

This clonotype was recorded many times. The CDR3 sequence is CASSPDPDPGGFQPQHF. Written as DNA, the CDR3 is TGCGCCAGCAGCCCCGATCCCGACCCGGGAGGGTTTCAGCCCCAGCATTTT. The chain has TRBV4-1 and TRBJ1-5; D is ambiguous. The germline V gene has CDR1 MGHRA and CDR2 YSYEKL. The length of the CDR3 is 17 residues. V lost 4 bases and J 6 bases, leaving 22 bases between the germline ends.